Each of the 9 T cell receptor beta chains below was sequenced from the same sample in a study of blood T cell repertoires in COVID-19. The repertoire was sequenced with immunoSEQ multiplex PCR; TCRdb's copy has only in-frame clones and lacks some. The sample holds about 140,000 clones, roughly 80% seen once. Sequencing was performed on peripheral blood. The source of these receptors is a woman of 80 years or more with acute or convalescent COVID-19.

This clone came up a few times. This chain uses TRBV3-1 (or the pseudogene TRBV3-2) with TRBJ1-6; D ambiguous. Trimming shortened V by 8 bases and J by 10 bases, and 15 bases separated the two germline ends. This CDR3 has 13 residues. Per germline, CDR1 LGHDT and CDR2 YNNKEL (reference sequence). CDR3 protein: CASRPGGESPLHF. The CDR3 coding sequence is TGTGCCAGCCGCCCGGGAGGAGAGTCACCCCTCCACTTT.

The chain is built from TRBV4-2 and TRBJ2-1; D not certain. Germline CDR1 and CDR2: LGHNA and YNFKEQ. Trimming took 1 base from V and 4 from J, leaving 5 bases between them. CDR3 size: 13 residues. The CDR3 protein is CASSQVTYNEQFF. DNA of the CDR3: TGTGCCAGCAGCCAAGTGACATACAATGAGCAGTTCTTC.

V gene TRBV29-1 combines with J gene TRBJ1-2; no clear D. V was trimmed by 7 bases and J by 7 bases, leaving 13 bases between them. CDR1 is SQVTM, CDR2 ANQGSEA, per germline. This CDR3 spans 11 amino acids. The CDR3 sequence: CSAEVFGGYTF. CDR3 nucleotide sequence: TGCAGCGCAGAGGTTTTCGGTGGCTACACCTTC.

In DNA form, the CDR3 reads TGTGCCAGCTCCCCGCCCGGGATAAGGGAAAAACTGTTTTTT. This sequence encodes CASSPPGIREKLFF. The J gene is TRBJ1-4, the V gene TRBV18; D is ambiguous. CDR3 size: 14 residues. Trimming cost V 6 bases and J 8 bases, with 16 bases left between them. The germline V gene encodes CDR1 KGHSH and CDR2 LQKENI.

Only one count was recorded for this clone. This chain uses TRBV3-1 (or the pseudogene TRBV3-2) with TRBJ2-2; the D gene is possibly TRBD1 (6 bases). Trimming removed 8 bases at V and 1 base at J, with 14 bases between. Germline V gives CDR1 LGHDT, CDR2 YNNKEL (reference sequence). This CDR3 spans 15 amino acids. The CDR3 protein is CASFLSDRNTGELFF. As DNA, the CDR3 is TGTGCCAGCTTTCTCTCGGACAGGAACACCGGGGAGCTGTTTTTT.

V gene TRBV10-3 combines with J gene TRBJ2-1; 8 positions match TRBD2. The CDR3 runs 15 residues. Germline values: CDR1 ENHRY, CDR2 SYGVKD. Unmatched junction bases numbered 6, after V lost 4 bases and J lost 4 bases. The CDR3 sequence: CAISVSSGRYNEQFF. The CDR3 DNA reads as TGTGCCATCAGTGTCTCAAGCGGGAGATACAATGAGCAGTTCTTC.

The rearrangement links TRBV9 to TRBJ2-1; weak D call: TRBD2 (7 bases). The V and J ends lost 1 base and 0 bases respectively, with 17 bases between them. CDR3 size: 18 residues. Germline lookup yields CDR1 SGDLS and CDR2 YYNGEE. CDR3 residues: CASSVKATGGHSYNEQFF. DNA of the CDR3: TGTGCCAGCAGCGTAAAGGCAACGGGGGGACACTCCTACAATGAGCAGTTCTTC.

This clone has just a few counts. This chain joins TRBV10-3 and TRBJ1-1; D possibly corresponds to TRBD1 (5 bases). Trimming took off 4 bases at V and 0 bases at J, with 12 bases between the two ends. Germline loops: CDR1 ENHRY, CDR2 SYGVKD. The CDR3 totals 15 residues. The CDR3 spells CAISVGDLMNTEAFF. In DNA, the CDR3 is TGTGCCATCAGTGTAGGGGACTTAATGAACACTGAAGCTTTCTTT.

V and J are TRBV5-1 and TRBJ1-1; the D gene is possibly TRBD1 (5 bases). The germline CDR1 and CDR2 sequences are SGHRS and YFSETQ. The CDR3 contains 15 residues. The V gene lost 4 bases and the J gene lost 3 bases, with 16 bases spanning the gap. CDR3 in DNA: TGCGCCAGCAGCACCGGGGACTGGGGGGACACTGAAGCTTTCTTT. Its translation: CASSTGDWGDTEAFF.